The next 11 T cell receptor beta chains were all read from a single sample in a study of CXCR3-negative and CXCR3-positive naive CD8 T cells. Their cognate antigens are unknown. Overall study findings and caveats: Against CXCR3-negative naive cells, CXCR3-positive naive cells showed more hydrophobic TRB CDR3s.

UMI-labeled TRB cDNA libraries were prepared by 5' RACE. Using the 5' RACE reads, TCRdb records one entry per CDR3 protein without DNA. The sample table includes 7,000 to 7,500 distinct CDR3 sequences. Sequenced sample: naive CXCR3+ CD8+ T cells from blood. Subset indicated: CD45RO-CCR7+CD27+CD95- naive CD8+ T cells expressing CXCR3 (TNR3+). All receptors come from a human donor in good health. Some clones in this sample may be carry-over from other donors' samples.

The V and J genes are TRBV20-1 and TRBJ1-6; TCRdb gives TRBD1 as the D gene, but with no DNA this cannot be confirmed. The CDR3 length is 15 residues. Per the germline V gene, CDR1 is DFQATT and CDR2 is SNEGSKA (reference sequence). The CDR3 sequence: CSARALQGLNSPLHF.

The chain links TRBV28 to TRBJ1-6; TCRdb's D call of TRBD1 is untestable without DNA. The germline gives CDR1 MDHEN, CDR2 SYDVKM. The CDR3 sequence is 15 residues long. The CDR3 region is CASSLYGTGNSPLHF.

The chain couples TRBV29-1 to TRBJ1-2. Germline CDR1 SQVTM, CDR2 ANQGSEA. The CDR3 is 12 residues long. The CDR3 here is CSVEDTSYGYTF.

This clonotype is identified as medium-sized from frequency. This chain joins TRBV12-3 or TRBV12-4 and TRBJ2-2. The CDR3 covers 14 residues. The CDR3 sequence is CASSLDRRTGELFF.

This clonotype is medium-sized by frequency. V gene TRBV27 combines with J gene TRBJ1-5; as DNA is missing, the TRBD1 call by TCRdb cannot be tested. CDR1 and CDR2 (germline): MNHEY, SMNVEV (reference sequence). The CDR3 extends over 14 amino acids. CDR3 sequence: CASSVQGPNQPQHF.

V gene TRBV3-1 combines with J gene TRBJ2-1; TCRdb names TRBD1, which stays unverified in the absence of DNA. CDR1 is LGHDT, CDR2 YNNKEL, per germline (reference sequence). This CDR3 comprises 14 residues. CDR3 amino acids: CASSLRQLYNEQFF.

The chain employs TRBV7-9 and TRBJ2-5; TCRdb picks TRBD1, but there is no DNA to check that call. CDR1 and CDR2 (germline): SEHNR, FQNEAQ (reference sequence). This CDR3 comprises 15 residues. CDR3 loop: CASSQPWDRGETQYF.

The chain carries TRBV7-6 and TRBJ2-2; lacking DNA, the TRBD2 call made by TCRdb goes unchecked. The CDR3 is 16 amino acids. From germline, CDR1 is SGHVS and CDR2 FNYEAQ. The CDR3: CASNSRGMANTGELFF.

V gene TRBV21-1 combines with J gene TRBJ2-7; TCRdb proposes TRBD1, but this gene call is untestable without DNA. TRBV21-1 is described as a pseudogene. The CDR3 totals 13 residues. This chain's CDR3 is CAIPQDMTYEQYF.

According to its frequency, this clonotype is medium-sized. The chain has TRBV5-5 and TRBJ1-2. Germline CDR1 is SGHKS and CDR2 is YYEKEE (reference sequence). The length of the CDR3 is 15 residues. CDR3 sequence reads: CASSFDTIANYGYTF.

The chain is built from TRBV5-4 and TRBJ2-3. The CDR3 is 15 residues long. The germline CDR1 and CDR2 sequences are SGHNT and YYREEE (reference sequence). The chain's CDR3 is CASADRGLSTDTQYF.